This T cell receptor (beta chain) was sequenced in a study of blood T cell repertoires in COVID-19. At the level of the study: Samples taken during acute and convalescent COVID-19 were collected in the United States, Italy and Spain. T cells, B-cell-depleted T cells, or PBMCs supplied cDNA or gDNA.

While infection was still active, Seattle patients were enrolled and then followed longitudinally. Per germline, CDR1 LNHDA and CDR2 SQIVND (reference sequence). The CDR3 has 14 residues. The V gene lost 6 bases and the J gene lost 4 bases, with 15 bases spanning the gap. Per the authors' pipeline: Estimated nucleated cell counts came from reference gene primer amplification. Measured with immunoSEQ multiplex PCR; TCRdb has only the in-frame clones, and not every one. The DNA gave D and trimming, while V, J and clone size come from that table. The sample consists of roughly 220,000 clones, approximately 78% of them appearing once.

V gene TRBV19 combines with J gene TRBJ1-1; D unclear. Sequencing input: peripheral blood. The clonotype was recovered from a woman over 75 with COVID-19, enrolled during active disease. The CDR3 sequence is CASRESGFATEAFF. The CDR3 DNA follows: TGTGCCAGTAGAGAGTCCGGGTTCGCCACTGAAGCTTTCTTT.